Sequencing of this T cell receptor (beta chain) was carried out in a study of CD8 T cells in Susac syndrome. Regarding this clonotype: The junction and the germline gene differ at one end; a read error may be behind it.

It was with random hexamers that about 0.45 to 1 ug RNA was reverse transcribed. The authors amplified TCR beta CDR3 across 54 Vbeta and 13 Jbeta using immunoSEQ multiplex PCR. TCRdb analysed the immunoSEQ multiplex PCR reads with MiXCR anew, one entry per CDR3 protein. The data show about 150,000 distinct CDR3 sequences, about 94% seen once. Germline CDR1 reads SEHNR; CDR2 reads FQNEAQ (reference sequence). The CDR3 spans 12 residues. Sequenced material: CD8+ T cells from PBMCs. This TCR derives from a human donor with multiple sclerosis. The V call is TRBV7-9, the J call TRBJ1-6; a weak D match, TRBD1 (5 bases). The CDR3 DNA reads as TGTGCCAGCAGCTCGCGGGGGGATCCCCTCCATTTT. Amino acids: CASSSRGDPLHF.